These 13 T cell receptor beta chains were all obtained from the same sample, sequenced in a study of cytomegalovirus exposure and HLA in healthy donors (dated by TCRdb to the late 2010s). The library came from the immunoSEQ multiplex PCR assay. For the multiplex PCR, a mixture combining 60 forward primers for TCR Vbeta segments and 13 reverse primers for TCR Jbeta segments was used. This immuneACCESS table, as held by TCRdb, lists in-frame sequences with V and J called but not all clones. Of the missing ones, under half trace to an unresolved V gene in checked studies; the others have no known cause. Across this sample there are 90,000 to 150,000 clones, with roughly four fifths seen only once. The ten largest make up 2.5% to 3.5% of the sample. Sequenced sample: PBMCs. These receptor sequences come from a woman aged 40 to 50 in good health and CMV-seropositive.

The gene calls are TRBV5-5 and TRBJ1-4; 7 bases fit TRBD1. Trimming at V came to 4 bases and at J to 1 base, leaving 7 bases not matched to a gene. This CDR3 spans 16 amino acids. The germline V gene encodes CDR1 SGHKS and CDR2 YYEKEE (reference sequence). The CDR3 sequence is CASSLQGRGTNEKLFF. In DNA, the CDR3 is TGTGCCAGCAGCCTACAGGGGCGCGGAACTAATGAAAAACTGTTTTTT.

This clone was seen only a few times. The chain has TRBV6-5 and TRBJ1-2, with TRBD1 identical over 9 bases. The CDR3 totals 13 residues. Per the germline V gene, CDR1 is MNHEY and CDR2 is SVGAGI. J gave up 7 bases and V 6 bases, and 6 bases lay outside the gene matches. The CDR3 coding sequence is TGTGCCAGCAGACGCCCGACAGGGGGTGGCTACACCTTC. This encodes CASRRPTGGGYTF.

The chain carries TRBV19 and TRBJ2-2, with TRBD2 identical over 10 bases. Looked up from germline, CDR1 is LNHDA and CDR2 is SQIVND (reference sequence). The CDR3 contains 15 residues. J gave up 6 bases and V 5 bases, and 6 bases lay outside the gene matches. CDR3 sequence reads: CASSLLAGQAGELFF. In DNA form, the CDR3 reads TGTGCCAGTAGTTTACTAGCGGGGCAGGCCGGGGAGCTGTTTTTT. The full variable domain, completed using reference TRBV19 and TRBJ2-2, is DGGITQSPKYLFRKEGQNVTLSCEQNLNHDAMYWYRQDPGQGLRLIYYSQIVNDFQKGDIAEGYSVSREKKESFPLTVTSAQKNPTAFYLCASSLLAGQAGELFFGEGSRLTVL.

This chain joins TRBV14 and TRBJ2-7; 7 bases map to TRBD1. From germline, CDR1 is SGHDN and CDR2 FVKESK. Trimming took 4 bases from V and 5 from J; bases not matched to a gene: 5. The CDR3 has 13 residues. CDR3 protein: CASSRQGSHEQYF. CDR3 sequence (DNA): TGTGCCAGCAGCCGACAGGGTTCCCACGAGCAGTACTTC. The full variable domain, its missing parts supplied by reference TRBV14 and TRBJ2-7, is EAGVTQFPSHSVIEKGQTVTLRCDPISGHDNLYWYRRVMGKEIKFLLHFVKESKQDESGMPNNRFLAERTGGTYSTLKVQPAELEDSGVYFCASSRQGSHEQYFGPGTRLTVT.

CDR3: CASSFLGFGVADTQYF. CDR3 in DNA: TGTGCCAGCAGCTTTCTGGGGTTCGGGGTGGCAGATACGCAGTATTTT. This chain links TRBV5-6 with TRBJ2-3, with D possibly matching TRBD2 (5 bases). V was shortened by 2 bases and J by 4 bases, with 17 bases between the two germline ends. CDR3 length: 16 residues. The germline gives CDR1 SGHDT, CDR2 YYEEEE.

V is TRBV6-1 and J is TRBJ2-7; TRBD1 agrees at 9 bases. Germline loops: CDR1 MNHNS, CDR2 SASEGT. The V and J ends lost 1 base and 2 bases, in that order; junction bases with no gene match: 0. The CDR3 contains 14 residues. The CDR3: CASSEGTGAYEQYF. The CDR3 DNA is TGTGCCAGCAGTGAAGGGACAGGGGCCTACGAGCAGTACTTC.

This sequence joins TRBV28 and TRBJ2-5; perhaps TRBD2 as D (6 bases). The J call is uncertain, as TRBJ2-7 better fits the DNA end. Per the germline V gene, CDR1 is MDHEN and CDR2 is SYDVKM. The CDR3 sequence is 17 residues long. CDR3 sequence reads: CASSFWSLATSSYEQYF. CDR3 in DNA: TGTGCCAGCAGTTTTTGGTCTCTAGCGACAAGCTCCTACGAGCAGTACTTC.

V gene TRBV7-7 combines with J gene TRBJ2-5; 12 bases match TRBD2. The J segment lost 5 bases and the V segment lost 3 bases, leaving 7 bases of the junction unmatched. The CDR3 is made up of 16 amino acids. The germline gives CDR1 SSHAT, CDR2 FNYEAQ (reference sequence). This CDR3 reads CASSFASGGAGETQYF. CDR3 bases: TGTGCCAGCAGCTTCGCTAGCGGGGGGGCCGGGGAGACCCAGTACTTC.

The chain carries TRBV2 and TRBJ1-5, with 7 bases identical to TRBD1. J lost 5 bases, V lost 5 bases, and 6 bases had no gene match. Germline assignment: CDR1 SNHLY and CDR2 FYNNEI. The CDR3 runs 14 residues. The CDR3 region is CASSTRTGDQPQHF. CDR3 nucleotide sequence: TGTGCCAGCAGTACCCGGACAGGAGATCAGCCCCAGCATTTT.

The CDR3 region is CASSLRDRGTNYGYTF. CDR3 sequence (DNA): TGTGCCAGCAGCTTACGGGACAGGGGTACTAACTATGGCTACACCTTC. The V gene is TRBV11-2, the J gene TRBJ1-2; the match to TRBD1 covers 10 bases. The CDR3 covers 16 residues. The junction had 3 bases not matched to a gene; V was cut back by 2 bases and J by 0 bases. Germline loops: CDR1 SGHAT, CDR2 FQNNGV.

The CDR3 sequence: CASSPRPFSSSYNEQFF. For the CDR3, the DNA is TGTGCCAGCAGCCCTAGACCATTTTCTAGCTCCTACAATGAGCAGTTCTTC. This rearrangement joins TRBV5-4 to TRBJ2-1; unclear D gene. The CDR3 spans 17 residues. Germline V CDR1 and CDR2: SGHNT, YYREEE (reference sequence). Trimming stripped 4 bases from V and 0 bases from J, with 17 bases between.

V usage is TRBV5-1 and J usage is TRBJ1-2, with 8 bases matching TRBD1. The ends lost 3 bases at V and 6 bases at J; junction bases unmatched: 7. In germline, CDR1 is SGHRS, CDR2 YFSETQ. The CDR3 runs to 14 residues. CDR3 nucleotides: TGCGCCAGCAGCTCGAGGACAGGGTTCGATGGCTACACCTTC. It codes for CASSSRTGFDGYTF. The full variable domain, rest sourced from reference TRBV5-1 and TRBJ1-2, is KAGVTQTPRYLIKTRGQQVTLSCSPISGHRSVSWYQQTPGQGLQFLFEYFSETQRNKGNFPGRFSGRQFSNSRSEMNVSTLELGDSALYLCASSSRTGFDGYTFGSGTRLTVV.

The chain joins TRBV7-9 to TRBJ2-5; D may be TRBD1 (5 bases). The V gene's germline CDR1 is SEHNR and CDR2 FQNEAQ (reference sequence). V was trimmed by 5 bases and J by 2 bases, leaving 9 bases between them. The CDR3 covers 13 residues. This CDR3 is CASSGASQETQYF. The CDR3 DNA reads TGTGCCAGCAGCGGGGCCTCTCAAGAGACCCAGTACTTC.